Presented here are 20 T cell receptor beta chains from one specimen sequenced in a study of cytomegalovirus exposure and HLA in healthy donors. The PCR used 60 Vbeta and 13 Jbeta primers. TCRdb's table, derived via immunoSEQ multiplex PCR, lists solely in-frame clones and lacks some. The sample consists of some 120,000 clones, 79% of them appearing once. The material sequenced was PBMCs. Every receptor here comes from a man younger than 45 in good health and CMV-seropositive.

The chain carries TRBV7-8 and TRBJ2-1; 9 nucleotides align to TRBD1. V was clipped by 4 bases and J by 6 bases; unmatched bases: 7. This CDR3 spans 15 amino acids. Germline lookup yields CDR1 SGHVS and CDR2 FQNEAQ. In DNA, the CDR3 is TGTGCCAGCAGCTCGGGACAGGGACTACGCAATGAGCAGTTCTTC. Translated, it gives CASSSGQGLRNEQFF.

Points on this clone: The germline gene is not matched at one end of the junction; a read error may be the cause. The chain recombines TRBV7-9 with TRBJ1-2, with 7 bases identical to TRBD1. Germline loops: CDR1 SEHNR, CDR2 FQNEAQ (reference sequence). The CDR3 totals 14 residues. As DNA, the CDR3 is TGTTCCAGCAGCTTCGGACAGGAACACTATGGCTACACCTTC. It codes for CSSSFGQEHYGYTF.

DNA for the CDR3: TGTGCCAGTAGTTTACTCTGGACAGGGGGCAATCAGCCCCAGCATTTT. Amino acid sequence: CASSLLWTGGNQPQHF. The rearrangement uses TRBV19 and TRBJ1-5, with 9 bases matching TRBD1. Germline CDR1 and CDR2: LNHDA and SQIVND (reference sequence). The length of the CDR3 is 16 residues. With V trimmed by 5 bases and J by 2 bases, 7 bases remained unmatched.

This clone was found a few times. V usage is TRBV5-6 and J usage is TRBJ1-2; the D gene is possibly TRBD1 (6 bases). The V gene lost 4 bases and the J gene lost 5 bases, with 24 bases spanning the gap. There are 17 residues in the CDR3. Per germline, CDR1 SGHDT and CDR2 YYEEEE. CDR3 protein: CASSHRTEGPTNYGYTF. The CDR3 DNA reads TGTGCCAGCAGCCATCGGACAGAAGGGCCGACAAATTATGGCTACACCTTC.

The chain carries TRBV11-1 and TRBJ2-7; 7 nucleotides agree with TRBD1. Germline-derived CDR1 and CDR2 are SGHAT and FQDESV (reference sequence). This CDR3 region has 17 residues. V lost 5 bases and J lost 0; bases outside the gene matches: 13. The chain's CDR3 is CASSQLDRVPSSYEQYF. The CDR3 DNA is TGTGCCAGCAGCCAACTTGACAGGGTCCCGAGCTCCTACGAGCAGTACTTC.

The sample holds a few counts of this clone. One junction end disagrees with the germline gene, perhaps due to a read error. The DNA for the CDR3 is TGTGCTAGCAGCTTAGAATTGGGTCCTAGCGGGGAAGAGACCCAGTACTTC. It codes for CASSLELGPSGEETQYF. The chain employs TRBV7-7 and TRBJ2-5; 9 bases agree with TRBD2. This CDR3 has 17 residues. Germline assignment: CDR1 SSHAT and CDR2 FNYEAQ (reference sequence).

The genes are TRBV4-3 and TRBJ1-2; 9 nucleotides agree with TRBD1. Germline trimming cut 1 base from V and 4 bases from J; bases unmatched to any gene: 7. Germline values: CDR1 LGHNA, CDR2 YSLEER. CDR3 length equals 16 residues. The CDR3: CASSQAGTGFVYGYTF. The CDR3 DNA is TGCGCCAGCAGCCAAGCCGGGACAGGGTTTGTCTATGGCTACACCTTC.

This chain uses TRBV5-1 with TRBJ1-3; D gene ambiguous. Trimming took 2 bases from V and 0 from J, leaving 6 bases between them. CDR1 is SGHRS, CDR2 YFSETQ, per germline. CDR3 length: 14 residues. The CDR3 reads CASSLTGSGNTIYF. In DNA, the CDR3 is TGCGCCAGCAGCTTAACGGGCTCTGGAAACACCATATATTTT. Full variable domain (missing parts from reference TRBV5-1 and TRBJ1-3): KAGVTQTPRYLIKTRGQQVTLSCSPISGHRSVSWYQQTPGQGLQFLFEYFSETQRNKGNFPGRFSGRQFSNSRSEMNVSTLELGDSALYLCASSLTGSGNTIYFGEGSWLTVV.

The CDR3: CASSVGVGGHGTEAFF. Here the CDR3 DNA reads TGTGCCAGCAGCGTGGGGGTGGGGGGGCATGGTACTGAAGCTTTCTTT. The V and J genes are TRBV9 and TRBJ1-1, with D possibly being TRBD1 (6 bases). Germline V gives CDR1 SGDLS, CDR2 YYNGEE. The CDR3 spans 16 residues. Trimming shortened V by 2 bases and J by 5 bases, and 19 bases separated the two germline ends.

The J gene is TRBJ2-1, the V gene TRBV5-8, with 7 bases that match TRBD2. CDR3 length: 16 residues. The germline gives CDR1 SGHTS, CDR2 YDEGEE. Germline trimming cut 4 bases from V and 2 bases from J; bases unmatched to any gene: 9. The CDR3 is CASSPSGLRPYNEQFF. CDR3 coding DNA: TGTGCCAGCAGCCCTAGCGGTCTCCGTCCCTACAATGAGCAGTTCTTC.

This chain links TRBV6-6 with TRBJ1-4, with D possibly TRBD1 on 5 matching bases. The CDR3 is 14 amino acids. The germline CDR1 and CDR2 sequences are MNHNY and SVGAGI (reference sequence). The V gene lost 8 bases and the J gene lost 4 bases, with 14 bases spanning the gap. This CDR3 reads CASGEGLSNEKLFF. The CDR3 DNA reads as TGTGCCAGCGGGGAGGGACTTAGTAATGAAAAACTGTTTTTT.

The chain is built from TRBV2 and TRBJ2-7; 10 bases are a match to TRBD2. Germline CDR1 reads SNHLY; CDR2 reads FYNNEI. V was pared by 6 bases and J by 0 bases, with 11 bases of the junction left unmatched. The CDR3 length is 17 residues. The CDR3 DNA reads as TGTGCCAGCAGGGCCCGGGGGGAGCGGGAGGGCTCCTACGAGCAGTACTTC. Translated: CASRARGEREGSYEQYF.

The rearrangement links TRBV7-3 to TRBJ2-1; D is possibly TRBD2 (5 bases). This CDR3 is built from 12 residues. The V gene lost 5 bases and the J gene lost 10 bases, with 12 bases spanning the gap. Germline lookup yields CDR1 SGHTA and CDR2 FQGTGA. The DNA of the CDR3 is TGTGCCAGCAGCCGCACTAGAGGCGAGCAGTTCTTC. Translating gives CASSRTRGEQFF.

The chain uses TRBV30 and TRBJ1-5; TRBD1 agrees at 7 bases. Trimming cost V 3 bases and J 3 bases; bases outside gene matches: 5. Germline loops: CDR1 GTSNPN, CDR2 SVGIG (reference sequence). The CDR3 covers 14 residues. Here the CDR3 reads CAWSSGTDNQPQHF. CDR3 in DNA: TGTGCCTGGAGCTCAGGGACAGACAATCAGCCCCAGCATTTT.

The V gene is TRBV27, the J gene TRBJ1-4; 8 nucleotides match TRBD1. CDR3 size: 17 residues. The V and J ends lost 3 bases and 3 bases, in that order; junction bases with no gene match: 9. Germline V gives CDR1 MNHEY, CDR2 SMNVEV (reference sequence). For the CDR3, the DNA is TGTGCCAGCAGTTTTAGGGTCAGGGGGCTCGCTAATGAAAAACTGTTTTTT. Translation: CASSFRVRGLANEKLFF. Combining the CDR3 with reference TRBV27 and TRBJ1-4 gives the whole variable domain EAQVTQNPRYLITVTGKKLTVTCSQNMNHEYMSWYRQDPGLGLRQIYYSMNVEVTDKGDVPEGYKVSRKEKRNFPLILESPSPNQTSLYFCASSFRVRGLANEKLFFGSGTQLSVL.

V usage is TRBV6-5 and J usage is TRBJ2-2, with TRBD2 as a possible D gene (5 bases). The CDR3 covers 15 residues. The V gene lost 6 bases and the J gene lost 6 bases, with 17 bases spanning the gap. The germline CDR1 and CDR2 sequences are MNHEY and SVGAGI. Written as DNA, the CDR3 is TGTGCCAGCAGAGTGGCCCATCTAGCCCCCGGGGAGCTGTTTTTT. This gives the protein CASRVAHLAPGELFF.

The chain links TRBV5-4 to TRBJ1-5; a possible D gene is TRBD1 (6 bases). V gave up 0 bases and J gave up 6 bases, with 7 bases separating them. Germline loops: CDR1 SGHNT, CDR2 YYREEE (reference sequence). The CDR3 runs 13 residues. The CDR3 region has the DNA TGTGCCAGCAGCTTGGACAGGGTTCAGCCCCAGCATTTT. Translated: CASSLDRVQPQHF.

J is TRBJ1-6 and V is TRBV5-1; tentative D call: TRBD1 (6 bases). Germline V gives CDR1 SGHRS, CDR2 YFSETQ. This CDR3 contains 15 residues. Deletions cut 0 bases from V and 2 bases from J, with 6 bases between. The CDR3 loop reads CASSLDRAYNSPLHF. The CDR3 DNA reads TGCGCCAGCAGCTTGGACAGGGCCTATAATTCACCCCTCCACTTT.

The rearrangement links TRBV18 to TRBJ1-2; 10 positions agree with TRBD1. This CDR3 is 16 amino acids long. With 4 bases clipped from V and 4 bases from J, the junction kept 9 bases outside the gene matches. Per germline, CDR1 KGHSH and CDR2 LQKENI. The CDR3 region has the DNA TGTGCCAGCTCACTACCTAACCGGACAGGGGGCTATGGCTACACCTTC. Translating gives CASSLPNRTGGYGYTF.

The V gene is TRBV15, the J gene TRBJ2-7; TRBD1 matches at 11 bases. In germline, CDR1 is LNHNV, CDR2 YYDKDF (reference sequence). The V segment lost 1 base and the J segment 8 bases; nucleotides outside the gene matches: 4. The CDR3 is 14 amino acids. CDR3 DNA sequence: TGTGCCACCAGCAGAGGGACAGGGGGCGCCCAGCAGTACTTC. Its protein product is CATSRGTGGAQQYF.